This TCR beta chain derives from a study of cytomegalovirus exposure and HLA in healthy donors. Trimming left V 4 bases short and J 1 base short, with 20 bases between. The germline V gene encodes CDR1 SGHDT and CDR2 YYEEEE. CDR3 length: 17 amino acids. The PCR contained 60 Vbeta and 13 Jbeta primers. Clones were sequenced by immunoSEQ multiplex PCR, and TCRdb holds only the in-frame ones, with some missing. The repertoire has about 120,000 clones, over 65% of them found once; the top ten carry more than 9%. Sequencing used PBMCs. The chain carries TRBV5-6 and TRBJ1-1; D is unclear. This clonotype was obtained from a woman in her fifties or sixties in good health and CMV-seropositive. CDR3 DNA sequence: TGTGCCAGCAGCCTTTCATATTCCCAGGCGGGGAACACTGAAGCTTTCTTT. It specifies CASSLSYSQAGNTEAFF.